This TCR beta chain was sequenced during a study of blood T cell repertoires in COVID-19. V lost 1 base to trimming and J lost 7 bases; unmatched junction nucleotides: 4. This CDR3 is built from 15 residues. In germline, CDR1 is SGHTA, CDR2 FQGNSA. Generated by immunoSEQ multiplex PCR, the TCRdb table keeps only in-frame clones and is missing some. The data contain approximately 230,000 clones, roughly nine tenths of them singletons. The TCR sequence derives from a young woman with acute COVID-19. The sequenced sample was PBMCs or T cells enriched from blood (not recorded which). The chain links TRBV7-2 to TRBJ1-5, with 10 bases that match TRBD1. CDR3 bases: TGTGCCAGCAGCTTAGTAGGGACAGGGGAACAGCCCCAGCATTTT. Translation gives CASSLVGTGEQPQHF. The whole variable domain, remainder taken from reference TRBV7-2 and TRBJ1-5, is GAGVSQSPSNKVTEKGKDVELRCDPISGHTALYWYRQSLGQGLEFLIYFQGNSAPDKSGLPSDRFSAERTGGSVSTLTIQRTQQEDSAVYLCASSLVGTGEQPQHFGDGTRLSIL.